This is a list of T cell receptor beta chains from one sample in a study of T cells in Graves' hyperthyroidism and ophthalmopathy. Via MiXCR, TCRdb re-called the multiplex PCR reads, giving one row per CDR3 protein. Among some 200,000 distinct CDR3 sequences listed, about a sixth were seen once. Input material: blood. The source is a woman aged 45-65 years with Graves' hyperthyroidism. Each CDR3 is given without its conserved first and last residue. The size of a clone is reported for some rows only, either as once, few or many, or as a class for expanded clones.

CDR3 length	clone size	J gene	V gene	CDR3 protein
17	many	TRBJ2-1	TRBV20-1	SARLPFPGLAGSYNEQF
12	many	TRBJ2-7	TRBV27	ASSLGAARDEQY
12	many	TRBJ2-7	TRBV20-1	SAKTRSSFNEQY
12	once	TRBJ2-7	TRBV2	ASSRGQGGYEQY
12	.	TRBJ2-5	TRBV19	ASRGVGLQETQH
15	many	TRBJ2-3	TRBV7-3	ASSLPSGRESTDTQY
12	few	TRBJ1-6	TRBV7-3	ASSLNGGNSPLH
12	many	TRBJ2-7	TRBV28	ASIQTSGTYEQY
14	.	TRBJ1-5	TRBV9	ASSATSGTGDQPQH
16	many	TRBJ2-1	TRBV9	ASSASAGGPQAYNEQF
12	many	TRBJ1-1	TRBV15	ATRATTENTEAF
11	few	TRBJ2-1	TRBV5-1	ASSKDRENEQF
9	.	TRBJ1-1	TRBV19	ASRSEPEAF
11	.	TRBJ1-1	TRBV27	ASTTGGLGEAF
11	many	TRBJ1-1	TRBV12-3/TRBV12-4	AGGTGRNTEAF
15	few	TRBJ2-3	TRBV7-8	ASSLMASGSWTDTQY
12	many	TRBJ1-1	TRBV6-1	ALRRGGASTEAF
11	many	TRBJ1-1	TRBV12-3/TRBV12-4	ASSRGQDAEAF
10	many	TRBJ1-2	TRBV6-1	ASRRTEYGYT
13	.	TRBJ2-5	TRBV11-2	ASSSPQGLGETQY
14	many	TRBJ2-1	TRBV27	ASSLLGRRGGNEQF
14	many	TRBJ2-3	TRBV7-3	ASSATGVVSTDTQY
11	many	TRBJ2-7	TRBV6-5	ASSYAMRGEQY
13	many	TRBJ2-3	TRBV7-9	ASSFGTPSGDTQY
13	once	TRBJ1-1	TRBV6-1	ASSPLRGMNTEAF
13	many	TRBJ2-1	TRBV2	ASSGGQREGGEQF
13	many	TRBJ2-7	TRBV27	ASSLSGAGDYEQY
12	many	TRBJ2-7	TRBV5-6	ASSLVGRDYEQY
14	many	TRBJ2-5	TRBV15	ATSTKTGTGAETQY
11	.	TRBJ1-2	TRBV20-1	SAREGAGYGYT
11	few	TRBJ1-2	TRBV14	ASSYRGTYGYT
13	many	TRBJ1-1	TRBV28	ASSWDLLRVTEAF
13	few	TRBJ2-7	TRBV28	ASSLPRTGVYEQY
12	few	TRBJ2-5	TRBV14	ASSQVDSVRAQY
12	.	TRBJ2-7	TRBV28	ASSFFGLAGEQY
14	.	TRBJ2-1	TRBV6-9	ASSYSKAGVLFVQF
9	.	TRBJ2-7	TRBV20-1	SASVSYEQY